This T cell receptor (beta chain) was sequenced in a study of graft-versus-host responses after intestinal transplantation (dated by TCRdb to about 2021). In terms of the full investigation: Recipients received multivisceral, liver-intestinal, or isolated intestinal transplants. To identify alloreactive clones, pre-transplant mixed lymphocyte reaction products were sequenced and compared with unstimulated pre-transplant donor and recipient T cells. The cohort enrolled 20 to 25 intestinal transplant recipients including one retransplant, and a few patients lacking pretransplant specimens were excluded. Every recipient was given anti-thymocyte globulin induction, followed by 2 to 4 years of maintenance tacrolimus and steroids. A peak of at least 4% donor T cells among recipient peripheral blood mononuclear cells was the definition used for donor T cell macrochimerism. After intestinal transplantation, graft-versus-host and host-versus-graft alloreactive T cell clones were followed in the graft, circulation and bone marrow using bulk TCR-beta CDR3 sequencing. Rather than being sequenced by the commercial service, samples from a few later patients were sequenced in-house on an Illumina MiSeq and processed with MiXCR.

The junction carries 15 bases between V and J, which are trimmed by 2 bases and 10 bases respectively. The germline V gene gives CDR1 as MNHEY and CDR2 as SVGAGI. From its cysteine to its phenylalanine, the CDR3 spans 14 amino acids. Only the CDR3 region is kept as DNA, spanning 42 bases read in frame from base 1. Broader findings and caveats from the paper: Patients with donor T cell macrochimerism had high GvH to HvG T cell clonal ratios in their allografts. The relatively low number and heterogeneity of intestinal transplant patients limited the conclusions. Early after transplant, peak levels of circulating GvH clones were associated with declines in HvG clones. GvH clones turned up in recipient bone marrow, with some appearing earlier in ileal mucosa or blood, a pattern consistent with an intestinal mucosal origin.

Libraries came from the immunoSEQ multiplex PCR assay. Adaptive Biotechnologies carried out high-throughput TCR-beta CDR3 sequencing of genomic DNA for most patients. Under the source paper's analysis protocol: Adaptive's ImmunoSEQ software was the source of the TCR sequencing data for about 17 patients, while a few other patients were processed with MiXCR and VDJtools. CDR3 nucleotide sequences shared between donor and recipient were removed because their origin could not be assigned. To count as alloreactive, a clone needed at least 2-fold expansion over unstimulated cells and a minimum CFSE-low frequency of 0.002% (template counts) or 0.001% (read counts). Mappable clones were those detected in sequenced pre-transplant spleen, lymph node, or MLR CFSE-low populations of the donor or recipient. The cumulative frequency of alloreactive clones was calculated as a percentage of all sequences, weighted by copy number. As stored in TCRdb, this immuneACCESS dataset retains in-frame rearrangements with V and J assigned. A fraction of the clones does not appear; measured against another copy, unresolved V genes explain less than half of the discrepancy, and the remainder lacks a known reason. The V and J calls and clone size are taken from that table; D and trimming were inferred from the DNA. The sample records about 64,000 clones, roughly 90% of which are singletons. Approximately 6.3% of the sample lies in the top ten.

After transplant, bone marrow was aspirated from the posterior iliac crest or from another site selected by the physician. As concerns this clone: Its antigen is still unknown. No much larger clonotype is one base removed from it; base qualities were not supplied.

The clonotype was recovered from a human patient who received an intestinal transplant, so some T cells may come from the graft donor. The specimen comprised bone marrow, sampled nearly 750 days after intestinal transplantation. This chain is built from TRBV6-5 and TRBJ2-1, with the D gene not confidently named. The DNA sequence is as follows: TGTGCCAGCAGTTACGGACCGGCAAACTCCGAGCAGTTCTTC. The encoded protein is CASSYGPANSEQFF.